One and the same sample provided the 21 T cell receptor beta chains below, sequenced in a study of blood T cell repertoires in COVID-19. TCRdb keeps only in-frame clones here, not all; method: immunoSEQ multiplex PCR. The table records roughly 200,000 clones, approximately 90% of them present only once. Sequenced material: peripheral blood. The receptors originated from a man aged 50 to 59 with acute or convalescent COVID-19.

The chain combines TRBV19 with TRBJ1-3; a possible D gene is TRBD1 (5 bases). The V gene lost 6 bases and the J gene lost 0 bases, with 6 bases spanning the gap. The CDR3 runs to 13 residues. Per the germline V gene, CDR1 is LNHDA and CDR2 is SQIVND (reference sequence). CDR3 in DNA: TGTGCCAGTAGGACAGTCTCTGGAAACACCATATATTTT. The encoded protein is CASRTVSGNTIYF.

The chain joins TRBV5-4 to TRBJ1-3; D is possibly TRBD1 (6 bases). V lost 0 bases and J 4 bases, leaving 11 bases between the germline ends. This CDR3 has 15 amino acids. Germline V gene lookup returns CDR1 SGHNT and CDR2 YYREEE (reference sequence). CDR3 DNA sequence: TGTGCCAGCAGCTTGGATGGGACATACGGAAACACCATATATTTT. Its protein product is CASSLDGTYGNTIYF.

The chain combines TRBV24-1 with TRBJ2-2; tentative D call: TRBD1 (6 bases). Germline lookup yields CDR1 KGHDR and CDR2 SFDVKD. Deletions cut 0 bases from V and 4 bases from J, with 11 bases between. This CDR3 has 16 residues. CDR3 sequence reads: CATSDLETGVTGELFF. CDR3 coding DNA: TGTGCCACCAGTGATTTGGAGACAGGTGTCACCGGGGAGCTGTTTTTT.

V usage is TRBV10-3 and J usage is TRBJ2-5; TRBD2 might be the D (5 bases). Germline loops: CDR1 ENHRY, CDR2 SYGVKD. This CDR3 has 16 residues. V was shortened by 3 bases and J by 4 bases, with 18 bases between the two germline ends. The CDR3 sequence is CAISEGRDYPRETQYF. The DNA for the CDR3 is TGTGCCATCAGTGAAGGCCGAGACTACCCAAGAGAGACCCAGTACTTC.

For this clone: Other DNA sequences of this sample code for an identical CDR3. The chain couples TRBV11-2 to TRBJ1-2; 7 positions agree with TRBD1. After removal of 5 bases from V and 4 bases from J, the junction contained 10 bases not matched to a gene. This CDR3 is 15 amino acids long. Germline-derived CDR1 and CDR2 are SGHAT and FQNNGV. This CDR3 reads CASSPRTGATYGYTF. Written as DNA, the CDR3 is TGTGCCAGCAGCCCGAGGACAGGAGCGACCTATGGCTACACCTTC.

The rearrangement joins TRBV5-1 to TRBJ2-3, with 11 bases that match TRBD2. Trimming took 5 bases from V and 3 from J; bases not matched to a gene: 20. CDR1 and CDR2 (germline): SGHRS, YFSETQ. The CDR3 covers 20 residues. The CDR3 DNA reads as TGCGCCAGCAGGGCGGGCCACTTGCCTTTACTAGCGGGAGTAACAGATACGCAGTATTTT. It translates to CASRAGHLPLLAGVTDTQYF.

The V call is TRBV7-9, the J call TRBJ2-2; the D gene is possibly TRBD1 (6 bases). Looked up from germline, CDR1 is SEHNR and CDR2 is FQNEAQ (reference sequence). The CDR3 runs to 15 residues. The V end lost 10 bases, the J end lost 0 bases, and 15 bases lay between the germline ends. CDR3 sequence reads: CATSWTVANTGELFF. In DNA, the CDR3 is TGTGCCACCTCATGGACAGTCGCGAACACCGGGGAGCTGTTTTTT.

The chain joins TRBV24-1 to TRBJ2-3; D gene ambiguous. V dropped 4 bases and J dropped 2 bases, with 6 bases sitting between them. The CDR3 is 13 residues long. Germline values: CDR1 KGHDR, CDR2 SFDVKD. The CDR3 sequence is CATSDEATDTQYF. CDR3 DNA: TGTGCCACCAGTGACGAGGCCACAGATACGCAGTATTTT.

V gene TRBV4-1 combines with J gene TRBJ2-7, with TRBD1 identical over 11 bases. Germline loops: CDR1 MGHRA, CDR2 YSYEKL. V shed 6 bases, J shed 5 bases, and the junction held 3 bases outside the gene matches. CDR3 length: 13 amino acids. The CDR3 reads CASRRGQGDEQYF. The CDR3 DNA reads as TGCGCCAGCAGACGGGGACAGGGGGACGAGCAGTACTTC.

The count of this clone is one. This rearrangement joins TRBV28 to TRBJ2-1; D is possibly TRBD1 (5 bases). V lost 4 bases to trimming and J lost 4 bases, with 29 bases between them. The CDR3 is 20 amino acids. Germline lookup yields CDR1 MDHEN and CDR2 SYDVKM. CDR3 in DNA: TGTGCCAGCAGTTCCCCGAAAGGTTTCTCGGAAAAGGGGTTATACAATGAGCAGTTCTTC. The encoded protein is CASSSPKGFSEKGLYNEQFF.

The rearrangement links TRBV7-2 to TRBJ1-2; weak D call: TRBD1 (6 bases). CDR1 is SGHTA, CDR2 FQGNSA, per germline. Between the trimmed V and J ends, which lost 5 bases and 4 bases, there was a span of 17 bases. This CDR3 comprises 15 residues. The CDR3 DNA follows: TGTGCCAGCAGCCCCCGGGAGGGGGACGTCTATGGCTACACCTTC. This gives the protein CASSPREGDVYGYTF.

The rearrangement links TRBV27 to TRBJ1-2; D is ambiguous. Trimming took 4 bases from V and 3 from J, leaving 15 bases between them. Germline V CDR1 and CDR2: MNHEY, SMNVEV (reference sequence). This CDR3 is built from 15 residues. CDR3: CASSSPRGDDYGYTF. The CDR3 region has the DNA TGTGCCAGCAGTTCTCCTCGGGGAGACGACTATGGCTACACCTTC.

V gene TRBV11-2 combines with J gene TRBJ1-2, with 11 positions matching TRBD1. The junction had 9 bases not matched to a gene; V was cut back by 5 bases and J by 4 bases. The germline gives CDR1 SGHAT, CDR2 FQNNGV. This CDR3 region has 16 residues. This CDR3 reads CASSPISGTGGYGYTF. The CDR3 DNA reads TGTGCCAGCAGCCCAATTTCCGGGACAGGGGGCTATGGCTACACCTTC.

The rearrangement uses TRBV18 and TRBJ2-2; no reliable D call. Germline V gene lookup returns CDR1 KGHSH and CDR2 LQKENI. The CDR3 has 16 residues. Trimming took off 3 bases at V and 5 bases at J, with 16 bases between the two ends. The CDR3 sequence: CASSPFDRRGTGELFF. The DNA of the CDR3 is TGTGCCAGCTCACCGTTCGACCGACGAGGAACCGGGGAGCTGTTTTTT.

The CDR3 sequence: CASSPGTENQPQHF. In DNA, the CDR3 is TGTGCCAGCAGCCCCGGGACAGAGAATCAGCCCCAGCATTTT. This chain connects TRBV2 to TRBJ1-5; 7 bases are shared with TRBD1. The CDR3 is 14 residues long. CDR1 and CDR2 from the germline V gene are SNHLY and FYNNEI. V gave up 6 bases and J gave up 4 bases; unmatched junction bases: 6.

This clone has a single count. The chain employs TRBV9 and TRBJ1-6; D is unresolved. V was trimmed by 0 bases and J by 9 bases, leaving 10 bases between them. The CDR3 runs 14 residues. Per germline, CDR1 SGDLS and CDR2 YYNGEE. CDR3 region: CASSVDGFRSPLHF. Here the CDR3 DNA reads TGTGCCAGCAGCGTAGACGGGTTTCGTTCACCCCTCCACTTT.

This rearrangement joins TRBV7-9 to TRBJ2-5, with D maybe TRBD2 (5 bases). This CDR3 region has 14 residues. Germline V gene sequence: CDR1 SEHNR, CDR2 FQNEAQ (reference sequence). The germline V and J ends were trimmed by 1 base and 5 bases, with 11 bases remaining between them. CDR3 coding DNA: TGTGCCAGCAGCTTAGTCGTGGGCGGGGAGACCCAGTACTTC. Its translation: CASSLVVGGETQYF.

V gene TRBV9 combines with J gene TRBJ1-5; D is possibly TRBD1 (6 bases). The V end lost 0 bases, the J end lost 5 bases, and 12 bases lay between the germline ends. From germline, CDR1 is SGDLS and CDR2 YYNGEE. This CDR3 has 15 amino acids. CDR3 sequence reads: CASSVDGQLDQPQHF. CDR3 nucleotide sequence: TGTGCCAGCAGCGTAGATGGACAGCTCGATCAGCCCCAGCATTTT.

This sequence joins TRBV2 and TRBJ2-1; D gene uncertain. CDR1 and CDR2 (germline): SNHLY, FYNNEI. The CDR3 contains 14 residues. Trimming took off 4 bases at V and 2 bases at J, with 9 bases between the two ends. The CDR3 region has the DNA TGTGCCAGCAGTGCGCGGATGACCTACAATGAGCAGTTCTTC. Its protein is CASSARMTYNEQFF.

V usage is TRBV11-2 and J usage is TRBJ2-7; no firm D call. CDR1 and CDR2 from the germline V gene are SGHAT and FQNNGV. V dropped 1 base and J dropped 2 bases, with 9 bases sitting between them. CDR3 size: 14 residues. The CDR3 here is CASSLVDGAYEQYV. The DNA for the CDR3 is TGTGCCAGCAGCTTAGTCGACGGAGCCTACGAGCAGTACGTC.

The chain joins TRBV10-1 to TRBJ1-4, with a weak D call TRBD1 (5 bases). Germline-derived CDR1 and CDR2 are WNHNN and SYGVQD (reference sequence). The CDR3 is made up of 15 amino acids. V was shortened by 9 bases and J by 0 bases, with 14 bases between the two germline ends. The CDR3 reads CASQGRRATNEKLFF. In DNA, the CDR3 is TGCGCCAGTCAGGGCAGGAGGGCAACTAATGAAAAACTGTTTTTT.